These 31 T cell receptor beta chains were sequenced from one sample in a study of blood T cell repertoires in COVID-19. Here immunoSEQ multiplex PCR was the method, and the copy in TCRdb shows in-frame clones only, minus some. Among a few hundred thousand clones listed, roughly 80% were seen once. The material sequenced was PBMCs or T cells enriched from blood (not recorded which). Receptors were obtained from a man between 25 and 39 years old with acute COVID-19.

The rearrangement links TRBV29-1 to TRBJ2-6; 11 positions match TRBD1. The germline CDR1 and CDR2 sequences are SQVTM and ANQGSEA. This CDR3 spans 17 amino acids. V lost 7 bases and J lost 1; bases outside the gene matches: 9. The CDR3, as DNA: TGCAGCGCCGCGACGCGGGACAGGGGGTCTGGGGCCAACGTCCTGACTTTC. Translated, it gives CSAATRDRGSGANVLTF.

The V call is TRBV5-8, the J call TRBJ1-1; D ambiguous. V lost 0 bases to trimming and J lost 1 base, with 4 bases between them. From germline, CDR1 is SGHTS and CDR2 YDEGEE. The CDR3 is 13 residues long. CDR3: CASSLDRNTEAFF. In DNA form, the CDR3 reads TGTGCCAGCAGCTTGGACAGGAACACTGAAGCTTTCTTT.

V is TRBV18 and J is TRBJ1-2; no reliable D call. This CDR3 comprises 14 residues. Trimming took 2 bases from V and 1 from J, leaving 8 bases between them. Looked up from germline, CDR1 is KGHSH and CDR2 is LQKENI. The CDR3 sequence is CASSPRGFNYGYTF. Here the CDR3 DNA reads TGTGCCAGCTCACCAAGAGGATTTAACTATGGCTACACCTTC.

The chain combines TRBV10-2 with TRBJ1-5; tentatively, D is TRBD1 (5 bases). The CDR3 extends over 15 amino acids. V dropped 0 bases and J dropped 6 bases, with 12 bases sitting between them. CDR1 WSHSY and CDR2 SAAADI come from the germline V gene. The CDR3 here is CASSESSGGGQPQHF. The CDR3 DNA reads TGCGCCAGCAGTGAGTCGAGCGGGGGAGGTCAGCCCCAGCATTTT.

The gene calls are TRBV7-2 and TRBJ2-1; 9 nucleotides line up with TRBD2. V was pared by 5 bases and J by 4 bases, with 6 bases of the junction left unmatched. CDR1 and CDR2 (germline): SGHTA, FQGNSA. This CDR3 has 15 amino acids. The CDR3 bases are TGTGCCAGCAGCCAGGGACTAGCTCTATACAATGAGCAGTTCTTC. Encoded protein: CASSQGLALYNEQFF.

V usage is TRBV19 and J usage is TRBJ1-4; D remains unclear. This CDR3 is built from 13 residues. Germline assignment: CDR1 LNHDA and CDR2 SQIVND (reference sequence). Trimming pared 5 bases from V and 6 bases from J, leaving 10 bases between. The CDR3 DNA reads TGTGCCAGTAGTCTAAATCCCGATGAAAAACTGTTTTTT. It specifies CASSLNPDEKLFF.

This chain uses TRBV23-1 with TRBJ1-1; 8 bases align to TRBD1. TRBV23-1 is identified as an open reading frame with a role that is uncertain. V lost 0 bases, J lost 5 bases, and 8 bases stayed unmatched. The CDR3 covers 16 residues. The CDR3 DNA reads TGCGCCAGCAGTCAATCCTCCGGGACAGGTCCTACTGAAGCTTTCTTT. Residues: CASSQSSGTGPTEAFF.

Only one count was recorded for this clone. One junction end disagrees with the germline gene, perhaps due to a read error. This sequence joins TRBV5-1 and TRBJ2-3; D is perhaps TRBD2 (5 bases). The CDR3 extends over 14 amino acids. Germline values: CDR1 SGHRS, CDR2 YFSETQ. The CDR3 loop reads CASSGRLSTDTQYF. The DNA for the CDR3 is TGTGCCAGCAGCGGCCGTTTATCCACAGATACGCAGTATTTT.

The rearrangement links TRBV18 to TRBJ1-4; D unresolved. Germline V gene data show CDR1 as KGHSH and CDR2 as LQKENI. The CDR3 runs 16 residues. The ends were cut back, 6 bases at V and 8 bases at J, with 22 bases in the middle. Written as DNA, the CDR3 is TGTGCCAGCTCCCCCACTTCTGTTGCGAGGTTGGAAAAACTGTTTTTT. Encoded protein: CASSPTSVARLEKLFF.

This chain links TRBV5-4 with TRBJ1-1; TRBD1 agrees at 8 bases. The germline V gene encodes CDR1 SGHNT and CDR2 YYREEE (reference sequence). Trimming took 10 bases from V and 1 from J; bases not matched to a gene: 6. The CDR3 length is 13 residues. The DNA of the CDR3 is TGTGCCGGACAGGGTAGAGGGAACACTGAAGCTTTCTTT. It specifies CAGQGRGNTEAFF.

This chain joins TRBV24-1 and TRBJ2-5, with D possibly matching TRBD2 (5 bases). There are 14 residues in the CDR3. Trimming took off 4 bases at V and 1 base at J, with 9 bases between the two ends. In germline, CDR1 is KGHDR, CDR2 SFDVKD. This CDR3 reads CATSDAEAQETQYF. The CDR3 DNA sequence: TGTGCCACCAGTGACGCGGAGGCCCAAGAGACCCAGTACTTC.

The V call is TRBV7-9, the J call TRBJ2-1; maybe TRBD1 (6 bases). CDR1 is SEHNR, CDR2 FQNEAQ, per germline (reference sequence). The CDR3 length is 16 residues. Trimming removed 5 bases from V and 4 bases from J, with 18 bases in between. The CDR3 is CASSARDTPGYNEQFF. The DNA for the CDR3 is TGTGCCAGCAGCGCACGGGACACCCCTGGATACAATGAGCAGTTCTTC.

The CDR3 nucleotides read TGTGCCAGCAGTTTTGTAGGGACAGGGACTATTTGGGGCCCTTTGTTTCATTCACCCCTCCACTTT. Translating gives CASSFVGTGTIWGPLFHSPLHF. The chain has TRBV28 and TRBJ1-6; 9 bases agree with TRBD1. Germline V gene sequence: CDR1 MDHEN, CDR2 SYDVKM. CDR3 length equals 22 residues. The trim removed 3 bases at V and 8 bases at J, leaving 26 bases unmatched.

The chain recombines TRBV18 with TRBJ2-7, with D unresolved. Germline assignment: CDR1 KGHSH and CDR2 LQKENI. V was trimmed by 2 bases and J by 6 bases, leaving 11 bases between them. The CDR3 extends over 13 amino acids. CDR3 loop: CASSPYVGAEQYV. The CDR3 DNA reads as TGTGCCAGCTCACCATACGTCGGAGCCGAGCAGTACGTC.

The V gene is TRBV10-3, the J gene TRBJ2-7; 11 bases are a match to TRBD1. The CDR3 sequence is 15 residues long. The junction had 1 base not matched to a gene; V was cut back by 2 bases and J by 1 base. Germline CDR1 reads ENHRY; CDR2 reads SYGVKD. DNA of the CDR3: TGTGCCATCAGTGAGGGGACAGGGGGATCCTACGAGCAGTACGTC. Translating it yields CAISEGTGGSYEQYV.

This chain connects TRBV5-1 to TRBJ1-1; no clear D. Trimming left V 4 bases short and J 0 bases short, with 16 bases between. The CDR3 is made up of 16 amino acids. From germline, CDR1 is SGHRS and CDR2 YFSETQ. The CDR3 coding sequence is TGCGCCAGCAGCCGAACGGTCGAGCGGGTGAACACTGAAGCTTTCTTT. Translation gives CASSRTVERVNTEAFF.

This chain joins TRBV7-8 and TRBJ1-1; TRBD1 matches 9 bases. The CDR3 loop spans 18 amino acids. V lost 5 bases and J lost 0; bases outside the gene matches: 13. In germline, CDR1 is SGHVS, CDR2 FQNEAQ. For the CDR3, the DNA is TGTGCCAGCAGCCCACTCCCGGGACAGGGAGGCATGAACACTGAAGCTTTCTTT. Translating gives CASSPLPGQGGMNTEAFF.

CDR3 loop: CASSTRTGLMELFF. CDR3 in DNA: TGTGCCAGTAGTACCCGAACAGGGCTTATGGAACTGTTTTTT. The chain couples TRBV19 to TRBJ1-4, with a possible D match to TRBD1 (6 bases). Germline CDR1 reads LNHDA; CDR2 reads SQIVND (reference sequence). Trimming pared 4 bases from V and 12 bases from J, leaving 18 bases between. The CDR3 consists of 14 residues. The full variable domain, in which reference TRBV19 and TRBJ1-4 provide the parts outside the CDR3, is DGGITQSPKYLFRKEGQNVTLSCEQNLNHDAMYWYRQDPGQGLRLIYYSQIVNDFQKGDIAEGYSVSREKKESFPLTVTSAQKNPTAFYLCASSTRTGLMELFFGSGTQLSVL.

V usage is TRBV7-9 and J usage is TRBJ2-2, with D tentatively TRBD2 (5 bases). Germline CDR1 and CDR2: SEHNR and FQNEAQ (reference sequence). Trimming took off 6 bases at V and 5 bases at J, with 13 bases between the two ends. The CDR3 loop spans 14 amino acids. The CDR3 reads CASSLLGLTGELFF. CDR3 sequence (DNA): TGTGCCAGCAGTCTACTTGGACTGACCGGGGAGCTGTTTTTT. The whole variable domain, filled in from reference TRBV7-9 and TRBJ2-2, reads DTGVSQNPRHKITKRGQNVTFRCDPISEHNRLYWYRQTLGQGPEFLTYFQNEAQLEKSRLLSDRFSAERPKGSFSTLEIQRTEQGDSAMYLCASSLLGLTGELFFGEGSRLTVL.

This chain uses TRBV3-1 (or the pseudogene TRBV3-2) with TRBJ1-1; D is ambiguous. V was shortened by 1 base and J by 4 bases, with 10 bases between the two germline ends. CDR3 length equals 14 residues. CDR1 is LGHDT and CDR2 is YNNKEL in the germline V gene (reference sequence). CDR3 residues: CASSQVGVRTEAFF. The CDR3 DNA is TGTGCCAGCAGCCAAGTCGGGGTGCGCACTGAAGCTTTCTTT.

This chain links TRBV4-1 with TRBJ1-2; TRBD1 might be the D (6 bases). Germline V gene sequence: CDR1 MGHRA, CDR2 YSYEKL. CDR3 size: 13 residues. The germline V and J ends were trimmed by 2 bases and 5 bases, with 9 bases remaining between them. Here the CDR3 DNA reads TGCGCCAGCAGCCAACAACAGGGTTATGGCTACACCTTC. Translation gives CASSQQQGYGYTF.

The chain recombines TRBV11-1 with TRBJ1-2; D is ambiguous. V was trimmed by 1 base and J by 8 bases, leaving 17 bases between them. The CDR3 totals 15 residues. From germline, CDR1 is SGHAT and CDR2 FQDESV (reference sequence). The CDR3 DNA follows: TGTGCCAGCAGCTTAGACCCAAGGAGCACGGGGGGCTACACCTTC. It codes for CASSLDPRSTGGYTF. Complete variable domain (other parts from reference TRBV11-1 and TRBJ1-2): EAEVAQSPRYKITEKSQAVAFWCDPISGHATLYWYRQILGQGPELLVQFQDESVVDDSQLPKDRFSAERLKGVDSTLKIQPAELGDSAMYLCASSLDPRSTGGYTFGSGTRLTVV.

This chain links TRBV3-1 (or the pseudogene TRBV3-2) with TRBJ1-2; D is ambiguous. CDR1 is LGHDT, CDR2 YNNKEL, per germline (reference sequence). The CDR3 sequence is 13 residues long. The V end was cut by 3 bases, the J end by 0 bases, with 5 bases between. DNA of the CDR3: TGTGCCAGCAGCCATAAATCTAACTATGGCTACACCTTC. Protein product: CASSHKSNYGYTF.

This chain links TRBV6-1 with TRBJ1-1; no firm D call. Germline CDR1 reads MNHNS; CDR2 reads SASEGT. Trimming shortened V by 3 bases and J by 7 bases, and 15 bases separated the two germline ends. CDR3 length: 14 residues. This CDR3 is CASSDVWSRGEAFF. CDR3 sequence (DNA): TGTGCCAGCAGTGACGTATGGAGTCGGGGTGAAGCTTTCTTT.

In nucleotides, the CDR3 is TGTGCCAGCAGCGGGACCGGGCTGACGGGGGGGACAGATACGCAGTATTTT. Translated, it gives CASSGTGLTGGTDTQYF. This chain joins TRBV9 and TRBJ2-3; 8 bases are a match to TRBD2. The CDR3 is 17 residues long. Unmatched junction bases numbered 12, after V lost 3 bases and J lost 3 bases. Germline CDR1 SGDLS, CDR2 YYNGEE.

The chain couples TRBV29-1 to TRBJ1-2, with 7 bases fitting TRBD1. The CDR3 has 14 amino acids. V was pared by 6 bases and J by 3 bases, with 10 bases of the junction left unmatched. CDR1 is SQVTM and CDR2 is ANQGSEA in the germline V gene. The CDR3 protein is CSVKTGNRDYGYTF. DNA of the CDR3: TGCAGCGTAAAGACAGGGAATAGGGACTATGGCTACACCTTC.

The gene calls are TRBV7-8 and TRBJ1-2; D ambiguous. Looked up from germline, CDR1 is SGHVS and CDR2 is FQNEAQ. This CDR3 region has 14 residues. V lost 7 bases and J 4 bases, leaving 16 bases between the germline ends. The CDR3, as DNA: TGTGCCAGCAAAAGCTTTTGGAGTTCCTATGGCTACACCTTC. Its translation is CASKSFWSSYGYTF.

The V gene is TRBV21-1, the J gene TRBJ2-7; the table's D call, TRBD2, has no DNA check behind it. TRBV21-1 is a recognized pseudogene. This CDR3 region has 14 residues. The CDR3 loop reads CASSMAGGPYEQYV. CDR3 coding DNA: TGTGCCAGCAGCATGGCGGGGGGGCCCTACGAGCAGTACGTC.

CDR3 coding DNA: TGTGCCAGCATTCGAAGAGGGGGGGGCGGGGAGCTGTTTTTT. Residues: CASIRRGGGGELFF. The chain links TRBV19 to TRBJ2-2, with a tentative D call TRBD2 (7 bases). CDR3 length: 14 amino acids. Trimming removed 9 bases at V and 7 bases at J, with 18 bases between. Germline CDR1 is LNHDA and CDR2 is SQIVND (reference sequence).

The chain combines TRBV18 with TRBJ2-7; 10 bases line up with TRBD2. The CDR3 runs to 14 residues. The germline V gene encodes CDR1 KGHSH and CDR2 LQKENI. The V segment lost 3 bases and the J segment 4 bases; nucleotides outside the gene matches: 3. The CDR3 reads CASSPSGGPYEQYV. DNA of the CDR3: TGTGCCAGCTCACCTAGCGGGGGGCCATACGAGCAGTACGTC.

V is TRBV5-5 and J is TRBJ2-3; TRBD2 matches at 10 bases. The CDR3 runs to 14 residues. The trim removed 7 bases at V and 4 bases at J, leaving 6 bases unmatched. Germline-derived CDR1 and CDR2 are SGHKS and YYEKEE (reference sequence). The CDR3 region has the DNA TGTGCCAGCTCAGCGGGAGGGTTCGCAGATACGCAGTATTTT. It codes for CASSAGGFADTQYF.